A selection of T cell receptor beta chains follows, all from one sample in a study of blood T cells in healthy people across ages. TCRdb re-called the 5' RACE reads through MiXCR, storing one row per CDR3 protein. Here the sample spans more than 650,000 distinct CDR3 sequences, 22% being singletons. The specimen was blood. These receptors were taken from a man between 65 and 79 years old in good health. Both conserved end residues are part of each CDR3. The order of the fields is V gene, D gene, J gene, clone size, CDR3 protein, CDR3 DNA. The D gene is left open where the match is weak. Only part of the rows carry a size: once, few, many, or a class if the clone is expanded.

v_gene: TRBV28; d_gene: NA; j_gene: TRBJ2-7; abundance: few; CDR3aa: CASSVVVGEQYF; CDR3nt: TGTGCCAGCAGTGTCGTGGTGGGCGAGCAGTACTTC
v_gene: TRBV20-1; d_gene: NA; j_gene: TRBJ2-3; abundance: few; CDR3aa: CSANSGSWPTDTQYF; CDR3nt: TGCAGTGCTAATAGTGGGAGCTGGCCAACAGATACGCAGTATTTT
v_gene: TRBV21-1; d_gene: NA; j_gene: TRBJ2-1; abundance: NA; CDR3aa: CASSRWRGFVEQFF; CDR3nt: TGTGCCAGCAGCAGATGGCGAGGTTTTGTTGAGCAGTTCTTC
v_gene: TRBV20-1; d_gene: NA; j_gene: TRBJ1-5; abundance: few; CDR3aa: CSARDTQGGNQPQHF; CDR3nt: TGCAGTGCTAGAGATACCCAGGGAGGCAATCAGCCCCAGCATTTT
v_gene: TRBV20-1; d_gene: NA; j_gene: TRBJ2-1; abundance: NA; CDR3aa: CSAIVATNEQFF; CDR3nt: TGCAGTGCTATTGTAGCGACCAATGAGCAGTTCTTC
v_gene: TRBV18; d_gene: NA; j_gene: TRBJ2-5; abundance: NA; CDR3aa: CASSPPGRTTQETQYF; CDR3nt: TGTGCCAGCTCACCACCCGGACGGACCACTCAAGAGACCCAGTACTTC
v_gene: TRBV20-1; d_gene: TRBD1; j_gene: TRBJ1-1; abundance: few; CDR3aa: CSARDRGTGRNTEAFF; CDR3nt: TGCAGTGCTAGAGATCGCGGGACAGGGAGAAACACTGAAGCTTTCTTT
v_gene: TRBV7-3; d_gene: TRBD2; j_gene: TRBJ2-3; abundance: NA; CDR3aa: CASSQTGGGPDTQYF; CDR3nt: TGTGCCAGCAGTCAAACGGGAGGAGGACCAGATACGCAGTATTTT
v_gene: TRBV6-2/TRBV6-3; d_gene: NA; j_gene: TRBJ1-2; abundance: few; CDR3aa: CASRQEVYGYTF; CDR3nt: TGTGCCAGCCGCCAGGAGGTCTATGGCTACACCTTC
v_gene: TRBV6-1; d_gene: NA; j_gene: TRBJ1-2; abundance: NA; CDR3aa: CASSGLSYLANYGYTF; CDR3nt: TGTGCCAGCAGTGGGCTCAGCTACTTAGCTAACTATGGCTACACCTTC
v_gene: TRBV7-2; d_gene: NA; j_gene: TRBJ1-2; abundance: few; CDR3aa: CASSLEFRGYTF; CDR3nt: TGTGCCAGCAGCTTAGAATTTCGTGGCTACACCTTC
v_gene: TRBV6-2/TRBV6-3; d_gene: NA; j_gene: TRBJ1-5; abundance: NA; CDR3aa: CASSPSHNQPQHF; CDR3nt: TGTGCCAGCAGCCCCTCCCATAATCAGCCCCAGCATTTT
v_gene: TRBV7-9; d_gene: NA; j_gene: TRBJ1-4; abundance: few; CDR3aa: CASSPQGSANEKLFF; CDR3nt: TGTGCCAGCAGCCCCCAGGGATCTGCTAATGAAAAACTGTTTTTT
v_gene: TRBV18; d_gene: NA; j_gene: TRBJ1-2; abundance: NA; CDR3aa: CASSPEGPKRGYTF; CDR3nt: TGTGCCAGCTCACCAGAGGGCCCAAAGCGTGGCTACACCTTC
v_gene: TRBV2; d_gene: NA; j_gene: TRBJ1-5; abundance: NA; CDR3aa: CASSALQGNQPQHF; CDR3nt: TGTGCCAGCAGTGCTTTACAGGGCAATCAGCCCCAGCATTTT
v_gene: TRBV5-1; d_gene: NA; j_gene: TRBJ2-7; abundance: few; CDR3aa: CANSLKAAYEQYF; CDR3nt: TGCGCCAACAGCTTGAAGGCAGCCTACGAGCAGTACTTC
v_gene: TRBV12-3/TRBV12-4; d_gene: NA; j_gene: TRBJ2-7; abundance: NA; CDR3aa: CARSSLAYEQYF; CDR3nt: TGTGCCCGCAGTTCGCTAGCCTACGAGCAGTACTTC
v_gene: TRBV12-3/TRBV12-4; d_gene: NA; j_gene: TRBJ1-2; abundance: NA; CDR3aa: CASSVGPVYGYTF; CDR3nt: TGTGCCAGCAGTGTGGGTCCGGTCTATGGCTACACCTTC
v_gene: TRBV2; d_gene: NA; j_gene: TRBJ2-1; abundance: NA; CDR3aa: CASSEFANEQFF; CDR3nt: TGTGCCAGCAGTGAATTTGCCAATGAGCAGTTCTTC
v_gene: TRBV3-1; d_gene: NA; j_gene: TRBJ1-4; abundance: few; CDR3aa: CASSQEGGGPWFGEKLFF; CDR3nt: TGTGCCAGCAGCCAAGAGGGGGGTGGTCCGTGGTTTGGTGAAAAACTGTTTTTT
v_gene: TRBV7-8; d_gene: NA; j_gene: TRBJ1-5; abundance: few; CDR3aa: CASSLNTVYRRNSNQPQHF; CDR3nt: TGTGCCAGCAGCTTAAACACGGTCTATCGGCGCAATAGCAATCAGCCCCAGCATTTT
v_gene: TRBV7-9; d_gene: TRBD1; j_gene: TRBJ1-4; abundance: few; CDR3aa: CASTRRTGLEKLFF; CDR3nt: TGTGCCAGCACCCGGCGGACAGGGCTTGAAAAACTGTTTTTT
v_gene: TRBV5-1; d_gene: TRBD2; j_gene: TRBJ2-1; abundance: NA; CDR3aa: CASSPRLAGEDGEQFF; CDR3nt: TGCGCCAGCAGCCCCAGACTAGCGGGGGAGGATGGTGAGCAGTTCTTC
v_gene: TRBV20-1; d_gene: TRBD2; j_gene: TRBJ2-1; abundance: NA; CDR3aa: CSARDLRWAGESNEQFF; CDR3nt: TGCAGTGCTAGAGACCTCCGGTGGGCGGGAGAAAGCAATGAGCAGTTCTTC
v_gene: TRBV20-1; d_gene: NA; j_gene: TRBJ2-1; abundance: once; CDR3aa: CSARTALAYNEQFF; CDR3nt: TGCAGTGCTAGGACGGCCTTAGCCTACAATGAGCAGTTCTTC
v_gene: TRBV7-3; d_gene: NA; j_gene: TRBJ2-1; abundance: NA; CDR3aa: CASSFSAGQYNEQFF; CDR3nt: TGTGCCAGCAGCTTCTCGGCAGGACAATACAATGAGCAGTTCTTC
v_gene: TRBV7-2; d_gene: NA; j_gene: TRBJ2-5; abundance: NA; CDR3aa: CATLRWGEETQYF; CDR3nt: TGTGCCACCCTCAGGTGGGGTGAAGAGACCCAGTACTTC
v_gene: TRBV4-1; d_gene: NA; j_gene: TRBJ2-3; abundance: NA; CDR3aa: CASSQGLPTDTQYF; CDR3nt: TGCGCCAGCAGCCAAGGACTACCTACAGATACGCAGTATTTT
v_gene: TRBV12-3/TRBV12-4; d_gene: NA; j_gene: TRBJ1-1; abundance: many; CDR3aa: CASSSGPFEAFF; CDR3nt: TGTGCCAGCAGTTCGGGACCGTTTGAAGCTTTCTTT
v_gene: TRBV7-9; d_gene: TRBD1; j_gene: TRBJ2-1; abundance: few; CDR3aa: CASSLIRGLYNEQFF; CDR3nt: TGTGCCAGCAGCTTAATCAGGGGGTTATACAATGAGCAGTTCTTC
v_gene: TRBV5-5; d_gene: TRBD1; j_gene: TRBJ1-1; abundance: NA; CDR3aa: CASSYLPGQGEAFF; CDR3nt: TGTGCCAGCAGCTATTTACCGGGACAGGGGGAAGCTTTCTTT
v_gene: TRBV12-3/TRBV12-4; d_gene: NA; j_gene: TRBJ2-1; abundance: few; CDR3aa: CASSLGRSRGTYNEQFF; CDR3nt: TGTGCCAGCAGTTTGGGGAGGTCGCGGGGTACCTACAATGAGCAGTTCTTC
v_gene: TRBV20-1; d_gene: NA; j_gene: TRBJ1-4; abundance: NA; CDR3aa: CSARDPGGSANEKLFF; CDR3nt: TGCAGTGCTAGAGATCCGGGAGGCTCGGCTAATGAAAAACTGTTTTTT
v_gene: TRBV4-3; d_gene: TRBD1; j_gene: TRBJ2-3; abundance: NA; CDR3aa: CASSQGFTGGRTQYF; CDR3nt: TGCGCCAGCAGCCAAGGGTTTACAGGGGGTCGTACGCAGTATTTT
v_gene: TRBV6-5; d_gene: NA; j_gene: TRBJ2-5; abundance: NA; CDR3aa: CASRLSAQETQYF; CDR3nt: TGTGCCAGCAGGTTGTCAGCCCAAGAGACCCAGTACTTC
v_gene: TRBV20-1; d_gene: NA; j_gene: TRBJ2-5; abundance: NA; CDR3aa: CSARVGPSTAMSF; CDR3nt: TGCAGTGCTAGAGTGGGACCGTCTACAGCCATGAGCTTC
v_gene: TRBV20-1; d_gene: TRBD1; j_gene: TRBJ2-1; abundance: NA; CDR3aa: CSAPDRVLTNEQFF; CDR3nt: TGCAGTGCTCCTGACAGGGTCCTCACTAATGAGCAGTTCTTC
v_gene: TRBV7-2; d_gene: NA; j_gene: TRBJ2-1; abundance: NA; CDR3aa: CASSLAGGPSEQFF; CDR3nt: TGTGCCAGCAGCTTAGCCGGGGGCCCAAGTGAGCAGTTCTTC
v_gene: TRBV5-1; d_gene: TRBD2; j_gene: TRBJ2-3; abundance: few; CDR3aa: CASSLEGGGAPRTDTQYF; CDR3nt: TGCGCCAGCAGCTTGGAAGGCGGGGGGGCTCCTCGGACAGATACGCAGTATTTT
v_gene: TRBV20-1; d_gene: TRBD1; j_gene: TRBJ2-7; abundance: NA; CDR3aa: CSANLGTGDPYEQYF; CDR3nt: TGCAGTGCTAACCTAGGGACAGGCGATCCCTACGAGCAGTACTTC
v_gene: TRBV3-1; d_gene: NA; j_gene: TRBJ2-5; abundance: few; CDR3aa: CASTLRGMQETQYF; CDR3nt: TGTGCCAGCACCTTACGGGGCATGCAAGAGACCCAGTACTTC
v_gene: TRBV20-1; d_gene: TRBD2; j_gene: TRBJ2-3; abundance: NA; CDR3aa: CSALRLAGEDTQYF; CDR3nt: TGCAGTGCTTTGCGACTAGCGGGAGAAGATACGCAGTATTTT
v_gene: TRBV11-2; d_gene: TRBD2; j_gene: TRBJ2-5; abundance: few; CDR3aa: CASSPVGSGGITQYF; CDR3nt: TGTGCCAGCAGCCCCGTAGGGAGCGGGGGTATTACTCAGTACTTC
v_gene: TRBV4-3; d_gene: NA; j_gene: TRBJ1-2; abundance: few; CDR3aa: CASSRMAGLPYGYTF; CDR3nt: TGCGCCAGCAGCCGCATGGCCGGGTTGCCCTATGGCTACACCTTC
v_gene: TRBV5-6; d_gene: TRBD1; j_gene: TRBJ2-3; abundance: few; CDR3aa: CASSSGTDSDTQYF; CDR3nt: TGTGCCAGCAGCTCCGGGACAGACTCAGATACGCAGTATTTT
v_gene: TRBV5-1; d_gene: TRBD1; j_gene: TRBJ1-6; abundance: few; CDR3aa: CASSLGQGVRSPLHF; CDR3nt: TGCGCCAGCAGCTTGGGCCAGGGGGTGAGATCACCCCTCCACTTT
v_gene: TRBV12-3/TRBV12-4; d_gene: TRBD1; j_gene: TRBJ1-4; abundance: few; CDR3aa: CASSPDRGANEKLFF; CDR3nt: TGTGCCAGCAGTCCAGACAGGGGAGCTAATGAAAAACTGTTTTTT
v_gene: TRBV12-3/TRBV12-4; d_gene: TRBD2; j_gene: TRBJ2-1; abundance: NA; CDR3aa: CASSLVYGPAKVYGLAGANEQFF; CDR3nt: TGTGCCAGCAGTTTAGTCTACGGGCCCGCTAAGGTGTACGGACTAGCGGGAGCCAATGAGCAGTTCTTC
v_gene: TRBV10-3; d_gene: TRBD2; j_gene: TRBJ2-7; abundance: NA; CDR3aa: CAISDPTSGVYEQYF; CDR3nt: TGTGCCATCAGTGACCCGACTAGCGGGGTTTACGAGCAGTACTTC
v_gene: TRBV29-1; d_gene: NA; j_gene: TRBJ2-1; abundance: NA; CDR3aa: CSVFLGYNEQFF; CDR3nt: TGCAGCGTGTTTCTGGGGTACAATGAGCAGTTCTTC
v_gene: TRBV15; d_gene: TRBD2; j_gene: TRBJ2-1; abundance: few; CDR3aa: CATSRDQTSGYYNEQFF; CDR3nt: TGTGCCACCAGCAGAGATCAAACTAGCGGGTACTACAATGAGCAGTTCTTC
v_gene: TRBV18; d_gene: TRBD1; j_gene: TRBJ2-3; abundance: few; CDR3aa: CASSISTGATDTQYF; CDR3nt: TGTGCCAGCTCAATATCGACAGGGGCAACAGATACGCAGTATTTT
v_gene: TRBV29-1; d_gene: NA; j_gene: TRBJ2-7; abundance: few; CDR3aa: CSVGAGGSSYEQYF; CDR3nt: TGCAGCGTTGGGGCAGGGGGGAGCTCCTACGAGCAGTACTTC
v_gene: TRBV3-1; d_gene: TRBD1; j_gene: TRBJ1-1; abundance: few; CDR3aa: CASSQRDRGSTEAFF; CDR3nt: TGTGCCAGCAGCCAACGTGACAGGGGGAGCACTGAAGCTTTCTTT
v_gene: TRBV12-3/TRBV12-4; d_gene: NA; j_gene: TRBJ2-3; abundance: few; CDR3aa: CASTPGGESVNTQYF; CDR3nt: TGTGCCAGCACCCCCGGAGGGGAAAGCGTGAATACGCAGTATTTT
v_gene: TRBV27; d_gene: NA; j_gene: TRBJ1-4; abundance: NA; CDR3aa: CASSREYLGEKLFF; CDR3nt: TGTGCCAGCAGTCGGGAGTATTTAGGTGAAAAACTGTTTTTT
v_gene: TRBV5-4; d_gene: TRBD2; j_gene: TRBJ2-4; abundance: few; CDR3aa: CASSFPSGGKNIQYF; CDR3nt: TGTGCCAGCAGCTTTCCTTCGGGGGGCAAAAACATTCAGTACTTC